A selection of T cell receptor beta chains follows, all from one sample in a study of T cell repertoires in cytomegalovirus infection. TCRdb reanalysed the reads using MiXCR and keeps one entry per CDR3 protein. The sample yields 55,000 to 85,000 distinct CDR3 sequences, over 3.5% seen once. What was sequenced was PBMCs. These receptors were taken from a human donor in good health (CMV status not recorded). Some clones in this sample may be carry-over from other donors' samples. Each CDR3 is given with its conserved first and last residue. The D gene is left open where the match is weak. Size is stated as once, few, many, or a class for an expanded clone.

many,TRBD1,13,TRBV14,TRBJ1-2,CASSHGQGGGYTF,TGTGCCAGCAGCCACGGACAGGGAGGTGGCTACACCTTC
many,-,11,TRBV7-9,TRBJ2-1,CASSLAYEQFF,TGTGCCAGCAGCCTAGCATATGAGCAGTTCTTC
many,TRBD2,13,TRBV28,TRBJ2-7,CASSRGLAGNQYF,TGTGCCAGCAGTCGGGGACTAGCGGGTAATCAGTACTTC
many,TRBD2,18,TRBV7-2,TRBJ2-1,CASSLGNRLAGGGGEQFF,TGTGCCAGCAGCTTAGGAAACCGGCTAGCGGGGGGCGGGGGTGAGCAGTTCTTC
many,-,15,TRBV28,TRBJ2-7,CASSLAGDSSYEQYF,TGTGCCAGCAGTTTAGCGGGGGACAGCTCCTACGAGCAGTACTTC
many,TRBD1,14,TRBV27,TRBJ1-4,CASRNRGPNEKLFF,TGTGCCAGCAGGAACAGGGGACCTAATGAAAAACTGTTTTTT
few,-,13,TRBV20-1,TRBJ1-5,CSASLGSDQPQHF,TGCAGTGCTAGTTTAGGGTCAGATCAGCCCCAGCATTTT
few,-,16,TRBV12-3/TRBV12-4,TRBJ1-5,CASSLGAPNSNQPQHF,TGTGCCAGCAGTTTAGGGGCACCGAATAGCAATCAGCCCCAGCATTTT
many,-,12,TRBV7-2,TRBJ2-1,CASSYTGSEQFF,TGTGCCAGCAGCTACACAGGGTCTGAGCAGTTCTTC
many,TRBD1,13,TRBV2,TRBJ1-2,CASRTGPAYGYTF,TGTGCCAGCAGGACAGGGCCGGCGTACGGCTACACCTTC
many,-,12,TRBV7-9,TRBJ2-7,CASSTGGVEQYF,TGTGCCAGCAGCACAGGAGGGGTCGAGCAGTACTTC
many,TRBD2,18,TRBV7-8,TRBJ2-2,CASNTYKVGTRAPGELFF,TGTGCCAGCAATACCTATAAGGTCGGGACTAGAGCCCCCGGGGAGCTGTTTTTT
many,TRBD2,16,TRBV7-2,TRBJ2-5,CASSWGSGGRRETQYF,TGTGCCAGCAGCTGGGGGTCGGGGGGGCGCAGAGAGACCCAGTACTTC
many,-,15,TRBV7-2,TRBJ1-5,CASSVGTASNQPQHF,TGTGCCAGCAGCGTCGGGACGGCTAGCAATCAGCCCCAGCATTTT
many,-,14,TRBV5-1,TRBJ2-2,CASRGDFNTGELFF,TGCGCCAGCAGGGGGGACTTTAACACCGGGGAGCTGTTTTTT
many,TRBD1,13,TRBV6-5,TRBJ1-5,CASTGTVNQPQHF,TGTGCCAGCACAGGGACAGTCAATCAGCCCCAGCATTTT
many,TRBD2,17,TRBV7-2,TRBJ2-1,CASSTRTSGVSYNEQFF,TGTGCCAGCAGCACCAGGACTAGCGGGGTCTCCTACAATGAGCAGTTCTTC
many,-,15,TRBV12-3/TRBV12-4,TRBJ2-2,CASRGGRSNTGELFF,TGTGCCAGCAGGGGTGGCAGGTCGAACACCGGGGAGCTGTTTTTT
many,-,13,TRBV12-3/TRBV12-4,TRBJ2-7,CASSADTNYEQYF,TGTGCCAGCAGCGCGGACACTAACTACGAGCAGTACTTC
many,-,14,TRBV7-2,TRBJ2-7,CASSSLDNSYEQYF,TGTGCCAGCAGCTCCTTGGATAACTCCTACGAGCAGTACTTC